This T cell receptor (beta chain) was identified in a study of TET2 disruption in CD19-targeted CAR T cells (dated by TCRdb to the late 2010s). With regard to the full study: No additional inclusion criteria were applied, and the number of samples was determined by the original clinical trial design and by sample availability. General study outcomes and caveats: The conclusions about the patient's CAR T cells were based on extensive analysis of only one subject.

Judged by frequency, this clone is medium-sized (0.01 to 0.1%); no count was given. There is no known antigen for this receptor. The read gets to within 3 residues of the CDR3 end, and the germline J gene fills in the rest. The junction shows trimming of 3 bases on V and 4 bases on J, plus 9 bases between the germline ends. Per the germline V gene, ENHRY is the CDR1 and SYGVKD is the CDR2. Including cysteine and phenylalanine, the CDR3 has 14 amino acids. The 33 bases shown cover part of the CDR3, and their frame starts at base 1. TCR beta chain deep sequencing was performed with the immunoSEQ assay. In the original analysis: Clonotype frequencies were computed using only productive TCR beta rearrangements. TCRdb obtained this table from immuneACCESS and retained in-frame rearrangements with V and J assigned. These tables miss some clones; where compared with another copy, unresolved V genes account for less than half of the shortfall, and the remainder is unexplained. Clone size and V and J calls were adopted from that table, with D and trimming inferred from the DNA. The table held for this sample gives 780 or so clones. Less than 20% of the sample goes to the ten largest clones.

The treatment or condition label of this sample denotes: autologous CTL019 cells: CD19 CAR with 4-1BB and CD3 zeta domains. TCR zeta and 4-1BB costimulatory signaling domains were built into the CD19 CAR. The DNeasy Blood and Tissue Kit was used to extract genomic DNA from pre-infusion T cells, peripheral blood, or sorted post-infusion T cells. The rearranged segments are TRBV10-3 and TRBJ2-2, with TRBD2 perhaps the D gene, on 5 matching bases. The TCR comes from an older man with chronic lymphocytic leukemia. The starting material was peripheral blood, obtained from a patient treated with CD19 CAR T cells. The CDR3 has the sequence CAISEPAGTGELFF. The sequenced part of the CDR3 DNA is TGTGCCATCAGTGAACCCGCGGGCACCGGGGAG.